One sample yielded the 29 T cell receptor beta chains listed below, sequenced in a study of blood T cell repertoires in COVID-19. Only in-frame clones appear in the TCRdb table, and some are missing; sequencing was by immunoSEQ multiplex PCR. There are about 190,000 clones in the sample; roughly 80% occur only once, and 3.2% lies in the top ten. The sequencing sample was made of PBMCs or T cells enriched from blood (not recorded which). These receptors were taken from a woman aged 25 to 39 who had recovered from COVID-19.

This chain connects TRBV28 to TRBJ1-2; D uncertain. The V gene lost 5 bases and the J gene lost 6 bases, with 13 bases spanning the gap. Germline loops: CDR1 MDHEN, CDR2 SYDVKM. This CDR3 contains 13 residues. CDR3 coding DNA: TGTGCCAGCAGTACAACCGAATCTCATGGCTACACCTTC. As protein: CASSTTESHGYTF.

The CDR3 loop reads CASKGQGKSTDTQYF. For the CDR3, the DNA is TGTGCCAGCAAGGGACAGGGAAAAAGCACAGATACGCAGTATTTT. V and J are TRBV19 and TRBJ2-3, with 9 bases fitting TRBD1. The trim removed 9 bases at V and 0 bases at J, leaving 7 bases unmatched. This CDR3 has 15 residues. Germline assignment: CDR1 LNHDA and CDR2 SQIVND (reference sequence).

CDR3 DNA: TGTGCCAGCAGCCCTTTGGGGGCCGTGGAGCAGTTCTTC. Its protein is CASSPLGAVEQFF. The chain employs TRBV7-9 and TRBJ2-1; D perhaps matches TRBD1 (6 bases). Germline CDR1 SEHNR, CDR2 FQNEAQ (reference sequence). The germline V and J ends were trimmed by 5 bases and 10 bases, with 15 bases remaining between them. The CDR3 loop spans 13 amino acids.

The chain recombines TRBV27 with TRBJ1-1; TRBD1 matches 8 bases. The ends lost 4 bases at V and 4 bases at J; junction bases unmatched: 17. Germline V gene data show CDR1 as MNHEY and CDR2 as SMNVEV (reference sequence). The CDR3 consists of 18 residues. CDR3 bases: TGTGCCAGCAGTTCCAAAAAGTTCCAGATTACAGGGGGCACTGAAGCTTTCTTT. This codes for CASSSKKFQITGGTEAFF.

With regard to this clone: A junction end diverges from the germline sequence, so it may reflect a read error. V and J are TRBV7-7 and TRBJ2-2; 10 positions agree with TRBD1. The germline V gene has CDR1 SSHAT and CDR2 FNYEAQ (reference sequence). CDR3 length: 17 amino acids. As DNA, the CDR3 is TGTGCTAGCAGCTTAAGCCCCGGGACAGGGGTTCCCGGGGAGCTGTTTTTT. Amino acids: CASSLSPGTGVPGELFF.

CDR3 nucleotides: TGTGCCAGCAGCTTGAGCGAACCGAATTCACCCCTCCACTTT. Protein sequence: CASSLSEPNSPLHF. The chain carries TRBV7-8 and TRBJ1-6; D ambiguous. This CDR3 spans 14 amino acids. Germline V lookup: CDR1 SGHVS, CDR2 FQNEAQ. Trimming stripped 3 bases from V and 7 bases from J, with 10 bases between. The entire variable domain, with the rest obtained from reference TRBV7-8 and TRBJ1-6, is as follows: GAGVSQSPRYKVAKRGQDVALRCDPISGHVSLFWYQQALGQGPEFLTYFQNEAQLDKSGLPSDRFFAERPEGSVSTLKIQRTQQEDSAVYLCASSLSEPNSPLHFGNGTRLTVT.

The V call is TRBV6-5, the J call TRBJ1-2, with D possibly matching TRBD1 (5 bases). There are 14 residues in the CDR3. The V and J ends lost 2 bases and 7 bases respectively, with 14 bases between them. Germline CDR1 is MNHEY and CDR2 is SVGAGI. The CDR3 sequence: CASSYGGRVFGYTF. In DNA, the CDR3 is TGTGCCAGCAGTTACGGGGGGAGGGTGTTTGGCTACACCTTC.

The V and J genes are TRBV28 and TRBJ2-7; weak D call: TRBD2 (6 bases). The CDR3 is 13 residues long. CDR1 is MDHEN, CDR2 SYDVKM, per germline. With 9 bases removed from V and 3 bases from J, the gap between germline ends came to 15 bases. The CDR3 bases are TGTGCCAGTGGGGGACTTTTCTTCTACGAGCAGTACGTC. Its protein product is CASGGLFFYEQYV.

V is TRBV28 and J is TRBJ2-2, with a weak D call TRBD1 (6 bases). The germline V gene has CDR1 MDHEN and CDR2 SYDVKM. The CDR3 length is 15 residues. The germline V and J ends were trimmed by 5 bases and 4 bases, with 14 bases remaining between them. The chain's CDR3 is CASSGHRVLTGELFF. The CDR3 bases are TGTGCCAGCAGTGGACACAGGGTACTCACCGGGGAGCTGTTTTTT.

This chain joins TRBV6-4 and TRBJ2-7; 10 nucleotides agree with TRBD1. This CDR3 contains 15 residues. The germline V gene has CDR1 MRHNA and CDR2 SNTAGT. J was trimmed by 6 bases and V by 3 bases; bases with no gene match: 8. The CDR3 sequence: CASSDSDRGRSEQYV. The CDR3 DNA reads TGTGCCAGCAGTGATTCCGACAGGGGGCGTAGCGAGCAGTACGTC.

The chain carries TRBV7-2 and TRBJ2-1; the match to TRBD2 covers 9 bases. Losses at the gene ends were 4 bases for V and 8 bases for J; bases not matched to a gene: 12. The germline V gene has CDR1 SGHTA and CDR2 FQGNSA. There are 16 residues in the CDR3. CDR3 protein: CASSSPGLAGWYEQFF. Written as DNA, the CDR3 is TGTGCCAGCAGCTCTCCGGGGCTAGCGGGGTGGTATGAGCAGTTCTTC.

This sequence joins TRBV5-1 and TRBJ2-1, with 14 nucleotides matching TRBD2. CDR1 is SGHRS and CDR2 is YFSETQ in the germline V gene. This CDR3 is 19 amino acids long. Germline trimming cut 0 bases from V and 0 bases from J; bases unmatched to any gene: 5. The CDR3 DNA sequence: TGCGCCAGCAGCTTGGGACTAGCGGGAGGGAAGAGCTCCTACAATGAGCAGTTCTTC. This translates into CASSLGLAGGKSSYNEQFF.

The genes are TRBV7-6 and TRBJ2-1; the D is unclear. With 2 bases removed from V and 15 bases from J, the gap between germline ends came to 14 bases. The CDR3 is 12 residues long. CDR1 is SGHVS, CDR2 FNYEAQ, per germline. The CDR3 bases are TGTGCCAGCAGCTTATGGCTAGAAGAGTTGTTCTTC. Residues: CASSLWLEELFF.

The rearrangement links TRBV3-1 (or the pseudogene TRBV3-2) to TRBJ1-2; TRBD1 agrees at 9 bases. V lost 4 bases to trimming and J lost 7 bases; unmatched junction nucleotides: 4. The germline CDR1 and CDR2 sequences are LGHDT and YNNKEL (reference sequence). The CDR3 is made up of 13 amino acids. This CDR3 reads CASSRTGGAGYTF. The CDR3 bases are TGTGCCAGCAGCCGAACAGGGGGCGCTGGCTACACCTTC.

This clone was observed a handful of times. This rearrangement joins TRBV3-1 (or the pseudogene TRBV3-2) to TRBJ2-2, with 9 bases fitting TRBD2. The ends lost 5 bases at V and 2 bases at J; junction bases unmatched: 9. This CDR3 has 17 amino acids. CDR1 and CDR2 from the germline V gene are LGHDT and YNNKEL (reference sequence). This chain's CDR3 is CASSSRTTSGNTGELFF. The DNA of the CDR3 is TGTGCCAGCAGCTCTCGAACGACTAGCGGAAACACCGGGGAGCTGTTTTTT.

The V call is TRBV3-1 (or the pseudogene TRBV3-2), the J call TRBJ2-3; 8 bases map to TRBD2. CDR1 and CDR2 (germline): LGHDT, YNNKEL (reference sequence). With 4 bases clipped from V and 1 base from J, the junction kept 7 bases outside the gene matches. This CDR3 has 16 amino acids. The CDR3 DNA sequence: TGTGCCAGCAGCCTTAGGACTAGCAAAGGCACAGATACGCAGTATTTT. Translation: CASSLRTSKGTDTQYF.

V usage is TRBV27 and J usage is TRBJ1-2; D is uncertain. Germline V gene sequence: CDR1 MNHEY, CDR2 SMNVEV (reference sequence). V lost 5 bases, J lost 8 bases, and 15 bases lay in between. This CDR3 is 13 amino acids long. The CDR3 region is CASSPRSSTGYTF. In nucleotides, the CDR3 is TGTGCCAGCAGTCCTCGGTCCTCGACAGGCTACACCTTC.

CDR3 amino acids: CASSPGQGLEKLFF. The CDR3 region has the DNA TGTGCCAGCAGCCCGGGACAGGGATTGGAAAAACTGTTTTTT. V gene TRBV5-5 combines with J gene TRBJ1-4; 9 bases line up with TRBD1. This CDR3 has 14 amino acids. Trimming cost V 4 bases and J 8 bases; bases outside gene matches: 6. The V gene's germline CDR1 is SGHKS and CDR2 YYEKEE (reference sequence).

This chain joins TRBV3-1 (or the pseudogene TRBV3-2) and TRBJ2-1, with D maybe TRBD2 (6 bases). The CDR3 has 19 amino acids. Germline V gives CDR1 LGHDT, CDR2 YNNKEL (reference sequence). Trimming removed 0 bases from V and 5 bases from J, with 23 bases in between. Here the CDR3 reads CASSQEEFGLQPRNNEQFF. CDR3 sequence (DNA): TGTGCCAGCAGCCAAGAGGAATTTGGACTACAACCCAGGAACAATGAGCAGTTCTTC.

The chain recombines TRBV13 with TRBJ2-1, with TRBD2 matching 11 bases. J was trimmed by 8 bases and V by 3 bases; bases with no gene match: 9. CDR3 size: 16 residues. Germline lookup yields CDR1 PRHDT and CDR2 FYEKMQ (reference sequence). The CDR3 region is CASSFLAGGFGDEQFF. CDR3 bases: TGTGCCAGCAGCTTCTTAGCGGGAGGGTTTGGGGATGAGCAGTTCTTC.

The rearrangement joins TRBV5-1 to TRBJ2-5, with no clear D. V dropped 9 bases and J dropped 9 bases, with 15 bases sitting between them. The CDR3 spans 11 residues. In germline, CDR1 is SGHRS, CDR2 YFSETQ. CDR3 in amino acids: CAIIPQTAQYF. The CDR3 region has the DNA TGCGCCATCATCCCTCAAACTGCCCAGTACTTC.

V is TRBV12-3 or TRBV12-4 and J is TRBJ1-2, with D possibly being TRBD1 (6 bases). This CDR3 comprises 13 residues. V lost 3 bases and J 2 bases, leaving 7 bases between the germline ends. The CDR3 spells CASSFQGNYGYTF. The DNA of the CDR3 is TGTGCCAGCAGTTTCCAGGGGAACTATGGCTACACCTTC.

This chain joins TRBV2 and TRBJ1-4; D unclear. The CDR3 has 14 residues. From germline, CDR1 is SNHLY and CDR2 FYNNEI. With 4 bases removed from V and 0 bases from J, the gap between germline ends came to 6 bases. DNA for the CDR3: TGTGCCAGCAGTGTGGGCGCAACTAATGAAAAACTGTTTTTT. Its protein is CASSVGATNEKLFF.

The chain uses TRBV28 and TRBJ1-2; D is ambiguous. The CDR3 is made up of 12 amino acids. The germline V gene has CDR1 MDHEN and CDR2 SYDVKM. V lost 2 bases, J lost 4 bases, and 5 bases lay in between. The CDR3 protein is CASSLQVYGYTF. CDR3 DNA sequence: TGTGCCAGCAGTTTACAGGTCTATGGCTACACCTTC.

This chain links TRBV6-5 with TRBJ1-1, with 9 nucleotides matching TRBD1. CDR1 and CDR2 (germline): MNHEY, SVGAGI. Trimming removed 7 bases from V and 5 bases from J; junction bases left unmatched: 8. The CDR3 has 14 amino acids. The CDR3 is CASTDRQGETEAFF. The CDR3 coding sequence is TGTGCCAGCACCGATAGACAGGGGGAGACTGAAGCTTTCTTT.

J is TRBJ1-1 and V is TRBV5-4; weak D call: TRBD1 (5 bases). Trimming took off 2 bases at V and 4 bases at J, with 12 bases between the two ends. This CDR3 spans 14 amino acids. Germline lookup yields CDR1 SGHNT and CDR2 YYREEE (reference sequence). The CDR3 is CASSFKGSGTEAFF. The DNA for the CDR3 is TGTGCCAGCAGCTTTAAGGGGTCCGGCACTGAAGCTTTCTTT.

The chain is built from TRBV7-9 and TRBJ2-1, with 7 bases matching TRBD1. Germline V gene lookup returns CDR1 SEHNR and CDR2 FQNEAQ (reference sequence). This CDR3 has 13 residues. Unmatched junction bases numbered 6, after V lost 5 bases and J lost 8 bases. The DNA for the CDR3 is TGTGCCAGCAGCGTCAGGGGGAAGGATGAGCAGTTCTTC. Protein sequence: CASSVRGKDEQFF.

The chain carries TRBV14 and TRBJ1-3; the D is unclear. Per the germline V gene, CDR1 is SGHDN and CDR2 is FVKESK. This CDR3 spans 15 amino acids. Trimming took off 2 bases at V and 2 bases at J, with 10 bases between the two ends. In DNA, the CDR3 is TGTGCCAGCAGCCAATTAAAAGGAGCTGGAAACACCATATATTTT. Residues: CASSQLKGAGNTIYF.

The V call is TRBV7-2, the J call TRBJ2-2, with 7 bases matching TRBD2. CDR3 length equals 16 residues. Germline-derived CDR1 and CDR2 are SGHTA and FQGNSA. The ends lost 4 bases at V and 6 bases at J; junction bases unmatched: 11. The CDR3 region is CASSYTPTSFAGELFF. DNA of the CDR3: TGTGCCAGCAGCTATACCCCGACTAGCTTCGCCGGGGAGCTGTTTTTT. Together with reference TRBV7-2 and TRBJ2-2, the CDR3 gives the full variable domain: GAGVSQSPSNKVTEKGKDVELRCDPISGHTALYWYRQSLGQGLEFLIYFQGNSAPDKSGLPSDRFSAERTGGSVSTLTIQRTQQEDSAVYLCASSYTPTSFAGELFFGEGSRLTVL.